The subject of this entry is one T cell receptor (beta chain). No antigen is known for it. These data come from a study of beta chain features in type 1 diabetes. CDR1 is LGHNA, CDR2 YSLEER, per germline. The CDR3 extends over 16 amino acids. The V and J ends lost 0 bases and 0 bases respectively, with 9 bases between them. Every bit of the isolated RNA underwent reverse transcription, so sequencing read expressed TCRB transcripts. Profiling relied on immunoSEQ multiplex PCR, and the TCRdb table lists in-frame clones only, not all of them. The sample has a few hundred thousand clones; under 20% are singletons. General observations from the study: Across all four CD4+ subsets, people with type 1 diabetes showed modestly shorter TCRB CDR3s.

The sequencing sample was made of naive CD4+ T cells from blood. The receptor was isolated from a man aged 30 to 45 with type 1 diabetes. The chain carries TRBV4-3 and TRBJ2-4; D gene uncertain. In DNA, the CDR3 is TGCGCCAGCAGCCAAGACCGACGGACAGCCAAAAACATTCAGTACTTC. It codes for CASSQDRRTAKNIQYF.